The 30 T cell receptor beta chains given below trace back to one sample, sequenced in a study of OX40 agonist ivuxolimab in advanced cancers. TCRdb's table, derived via immunoSEQ multiplex PCR, lists solely in-frame clones and lacks some. The top ten hold more than 0.4% of the sample, which has some 79,000 clones, more than 85% seen once. The sample in question was CD4+ or CD8+ T cells sorted from blood, obtained in a trial of the OX40 agonist ivuxolimab. These receptors all come from an adult with an advanced solid tumor such as melanoma, head and neck, liver or kidney cancer.

V gene TRBV6-5 combines with J gene TRBJ2-3; TRBD2 agrees at 9 bases. From germline, CDR1 is MNHEY and CDR2 SVGAGI. J was trimmed by 7 bases and V by 6 bases; bases with no gene match: 8. CDR3 length: 14 residues. This CDR3 is CASRGGRVLNTQYF. The CDR3 bases are TGTGCCAGCAGGGGCGGGAGGGTACTGAATACGCAGTATTTT.

The table lists this clone with a count of one. The V and J genes are TRBV30 and TRBJ2-7, with D perhaps TRBD1 or TRBD2 (5 bases each). This CDR3 spans 14 amino acids. Per germline, CDR1 GTSNPN and CDR2 SVGIG (reference sequence). Trimming removed 3 bases at V and 0 bases at J, with 12 bases between. The CDR3, as DNA: TGTGCCTGGAGGGTCGCAGGGAGCTCCTACGAGCAGTACTTC. Translated, it gives CAWRVAGSSYEQYF.

The chain links TRBV10-3 to TRBJ1-1; the D is unclear. CDR1 ENHRY and CDR2 SYGVKD come from the germline V gene. The CDR3 is 22 residues long. V was clipped by 2 bases and J by 3 bases, with 34 bases between them. This CDR3 is CAISEPDLGRAGSRFRDTEAFF. The CDR3 DNA is TGTGCCATCAGTGAGCCGGACTTGGGGAGGGCCGGATCTCGATTCCGGGACACTGAAGCTTTCTTT.

This clone was picked up one time. This chain connects TRBV6-5 to TRBJ2-3, with 11 bases that match TRBD2. This CDR3 has 15 amino acids. V lost 6 bases, J lost 1 base, and 3 bases stayed unmatched. The germline V gene has CDR1 MNHEY and CDR2 SVGAGI. The DNA for the CDR3 is TGTGCCAGCAGGCCACTAGCGGGGGGCACAGATACGCAGTATTTT. Protein: CASRPLAGGTDTQYF.

The table lists this clone with a few counts. In DNA, the CDR3 is TGTGCCAGCAGCTTAGTATCAGGGCCTGGAAACACCATATATTTT. Encoded protein: CASSLVSGPGNTIYF. The gene calls are TRBV7-2 and TRBJ1-3, with D perhaps matching TRBD1 (5 bases). The CDR3 covers 15 residues. Trimming took 1 base from V and 2 from J, leaving 9 bases between them. CDR1 and CDR2 from the germline V gene are SGHTA and FQGNSA.

The CDR3 region is CASSLRGSQETQYF. The CDR3, as DNA: TGTGCCAGCAGCCTAAGGGGCAGCCAAGAGACCCAGTACTTC. The chain has TRBV7-6 and TRBJ2-5, with D possibly being TRBD1 (5 bases). Trimming pared 5 bases from V and 1 base from J, leaving 11 bases between. The CDR3 has 14 amino acids. From germline, CDR1 is SGHVS and CDR2 FNYEAQ.

The rearrangement uses TRBV6-5 and TRBJ2-6; no definite D call. The CDR3 contains 15 residues. The ends were cut back, 9 bases at V and 3 bases at J, with 15 bases in the middle. Germline V gene lookup returns CDR1 MNHEY and CDR2 SVGAGI. The CDR3 loop reads CASSPSPFGANVLTF. DNA for the CDR3: TGTGCCAGTTCTCCCTCCCCCTTTGGGGCCAACGTCCTGACTTTC.

The gene calls are TRBV6-5 and TRBJ2-6; TRBD2 is a possible D gene (6 bases). CDR3 length: 15 amino acids. Germline CDR1 MNHEY, CDR2 SVGAGI. The V gene lost 10 bases and the J gene lost 0 bases, with 13 bases spanning the gap. CDR3 bases: TGTGCCATAAAGCGGGCGAGCTCTGGGGCCAACGTCCTGACTTTC. This translates into CAIKRASSGANVLTF.

The chain is built from TRBV5-6 and TRBJ2-7; D gene unclear. The CDR3 runs to 14 residues. Trimming shortened V by 4 bases and J by 3 bases, and 14 bases separated the two germline ends. Germline values: CDR1 SGHDT, CDR2 YYEEEE. CDR3 sequence (DNA): TGTGCCAGCAGCCCAACGGACGGCTACTACGAGCAGTACTTC. As protein: CASSPTDGYYEQYF.

This chain connects TRBV4-3 to TRBJ2-1; 9 bases are shared with TRBD1. CDR1 is LGHNA and CDR2 is YSLEER in the germline V gene. After removal of 1 base from V and 12 bases from J, the junction contained 10 bases not matched to a gene. The CDR3 sequence is 15 residues long. The CDR3 DNA follows: TGCGCCAGCAGCCAAGCCTGGGGACAGGGTCAGGGGCAGTTCTTC. Translating it yields CASSQAWGQGQGQFF.

The chain employs TRBV25-1 and TRBJ1-4, with a weak D call TRBD1 (6 bases). The CDR3 spans 17 residues. CDR1 MGHDK and CDR2 SYGVNS come from the germline V gene. Trimming stripped 1 base from V and 2 bases from J, with 14 bases between. CDR3 nucleotide sequence: TGTGCCAGCAGTGAATTGGGCAGGGGTATGACTAATGAAAAACTGTTTTTT. This translates into CASSELGRGMTNEKLFF.

This clone was observed once. The chain couples TRBV11-3 to TRBJ2-1, with TRBD2 matching 13 bases. The CDR3 is made up of 15 amino acids. The V gene end was trimmed by 5 bases and the J gene end by 9 bases; junction bases not matched to a gene: 7. Germline assignment: CDR1 SGHNT and CDR2 YENEEA. CDR3 nucleotide sequence: TGTGCCAGCAGCCAAGGACTAGCGGGAGTTACTGAGCAGTTCTTC. This encodes CASSQGLAGVTEQFF.

V is TRBV7-9 and J is TRBJ2-7; 7 bases fit TRBD1. The V gene's germline CDR1 is SEHNR and CDR2 FQNEAQ (reference sequence). J lost 2 bases, V lost 8 bases, and 6 bases had no gene match. The CDR3 length is 13 residues. CDR3: CASGWDRPYEQYF. CDR3 sequence (DNA): TGTGCCAGCGGCTGGGACAGACCCTACGAGCAGTACTTC.

This clone is a singleton in its sample. The chain recombines TRBV14 with TRBJ1-1; D not certain. The CDR3 covers 15 residues. V lost 4 bases to trimming and J lost 0 bases, with 12 bases between them. CDR1 is SGHDN and CDR2 is FVKESK in the germline V gene. CDR3 in amino acids: CASSRQTNLNTEAFF. CDR3 in DNA: TGTGCCAGCAGCCGGCAGACAAATCTGAACACTGAAGCTTTCTTT.

The J gene is TRBJ2-3, the V gene TRBV9; the D gene is possibly TRBD1 (5 bases). Germline V gene lookup returns CDR1 SGDLS and CDR2 YYNGEE. V dropped 1 base and J dropped 2 bases, with 8 bases sitting between them. The CDR3 is 14 residues long. The CDR3 DNA reads TGTGCCAGCAGCGTACAGGGCTACACAGATACGCAGTATTTT. Its translation: CASSVQGYTDTQYF.

The chain combines TRBV5-8 with TRBJ1-1; the D gene is possibly TRBD1 (5 bases). The length of the CDR3 is 14 residues. Germline-derived CDR1 and CDR2 are SGHTS and YDEGEE. The V and J ends lost 0 bases and 0 bases respectively, with 6 bases between them. In DNA, the CDR3 is TGTGCCAGCAGCTTGGCAGGGATGAACACTGAAGCTTTCTTT. Translating it yields CASSLAGMNTEAFF.

The table lists this clone with a few counts. The chain employs TRBV28 and TRBJ1-1, with D possibly being TRBD1 (6 bases). Trimming cost V 2 bases and J 3 bases, with 10 bases left between them. Germline CDR1 MDHEN, CDR2 SYDVKM. This CDR3 has 14 residues. Written as DNA, the CDR3 is TGTGCCAGCAGTTTAAGGCAGGGGCACACTGAAGCTTTCTTT. The encoded protein is CASSLRQGHTEAFF.

The chain combines TRBV20-1 with TRBJ1-2; D gene unclear. Trimming took 5 bases from V and 2 from J, leaving 6 bases between them. Germline values: CDR1 DFQATT, CDR2 SNEGSKA (reference sequence). The CDR3 consists of 11 residues. CDR3: CSAAGNYGYTF. The CDR3 DNA follows: TGCAGTGCTGCGGGGAACTATGGCTACACCTTC.

The chain joins TRBV10-1 to TRBJ1-3, with TRBD1 as a possible D gene (5 bases). The germline CDR1 and CDR2 sequences are WNHNN and SYGVQD (reference sequence). Trimming removed 5 bases from V and 0 bases from J, with 8 bases in between. This CDR3 region has 14 residues. In nucleotides, the CDR3 is TGCGCCAGCAGTACAGGATTCTCTGGAAACACCATATATTTT. This encodes CASSTGFSGNTIYF.

This chain connects TRBV28 to TRBJ1-2; D not certain. This CDR3 comprises 12 residues. V gave up 8 bases and J gave up 8 bases, with 15 bases separating them. Germline CDR1 is MDHEN and CDR2 is SYDVKM. CDR3 DNA sequence: TGTGCCAGCGGCTCCTTCGGGTACGGCTACACCTTC. Amino acids: CASGSFGYGYTF.

The chain joins TRBV10-1 to TRBJ1-1; D unclear. The CDR3 extends over 13 amino acids. V was trimmed by 6 bases and J by 3 bases, leaving 11 bases between them. The V gene's germline CDR1 is WNHNN and CDR2 SYGVQD (reference sequence). The CDR3: CASRQTQDTEAFF. The CDR3 coding sequence is TGCGCCAGCAGGCAGACACAAGACACTGAAGCTTTCTTT.

This clone appeared once. The chain employs TRBV5-1 and TRBJ2-1; D might be TRBD1 (6 bases). From germline, CDR1 is SGHRS and CDR2 YFSETQ. The CDR3 covers 16 residues. Trimming cost V 4 bases and J 4 bases, with 18 bases left between them. The DNA for the CDR3 is TGCGCCAGCAGCCCTATACAGGGTGGGGTATACAATGAGCAGTTCTTC. As protein: CASSPIQGGVYNEQFF.

V gene TRBV14 combines with J gene TRBJ2-1; 7 nucleotides agree with TRBD1. In germline, CDR1 is SGHDN, CDR2 FVKESK. This CDR3 spans 17 amino acids. V lost 1 base to trimming and J lost 0 bases; unmatched junction nucleotides: 6. CDR3 region: CASSQVPQGISYNEQFF. CDR3 nucleotide sequence: TGTGCCAGCAGCCAAGTTCCACAGGGGATCTCCTACAATGAGCAGTTCTTC.

This chain connects TRBV30 to TRBJ2-2, with unresolved D. Per the germline V gene, CDR1 is GTSNPN and CDR2 is SVGIG (reference sequence). The V end was cut by 4 bases, the J end by 3 bases, with 9 bases between. The CDR3 length is 13 residues. The CDR3 DNA is TGTGCCTGGACTAGATGGGACACCGGGGAGCTGTTTTTT. Protein product: CAWTRWDTGELFF.

This chain links TRBV29-1 with TRBJ2-5, with TRBD2 matching over 14 bases. Trimming took 4 bases from V and 8 from J; bases not matched to a gene: 9. This CDR3 has 15 residues. The germline gives CDR1 SQVTM, CDR2 ANQGSEA. This CDR3 reads CSVAGIGLAGGTQYF. DNA for the CDR3: TGCAGCGTTGCCGGAATCGGACTAGCGGGAGGCACCCAGTACTTC.

This sequence joins TRBV15 and TRBJ2-1; TRBD2 agrees at 14 bases. Germline V gives CDR1 LNHNV, CDR2 YYDKDF (reference sequence). The CDR3 loop spans 16 amino acids. Trimming took 2 bases from V and 8 from J; bases not matched to a gene: 5. The CDR3 here is CATSRPGTSGRYEQFF. CDR3 coding DNA: TGTGCCACCAGCAGACCTGGGACTAGCGGGAGATATGAGCAGTTCTTC. The full variable domain, in which reference TRBV15 and TRBJ2-1 provide the parts outside the CDR3, is DAMVIQNPRYQVTQFGKPVTLSCSQTLNHNVMYWYQQKSSQAPKLLFHYYDKDFNNEADTPDNFQSRRPNTSFCFLDIRSPGLGDTAMYLCATSRPGTSGRYEQFFGPGTRLTVL.

The genes are TRBV4-3 and TRBJ2-7; 7 nucleotides line up with TRBD1. The CDR3 consists of 15 residues. Germline CDR1 reads LGHNA; CDR2 reads YSLEER. The junction had 5 bases not matched to a gene; V was cut back by 2 bases and J by 1 base. CDR3 nucleotide sequence: TGCGCCAGCAGCCAACTCCCGGGACAGTCCTACGAGCAGTACTTC. Amino acids: CASSQLPGQSYEQYF.

This clone is a singleton in its sample. This rearrangement joins TRBV2 to TRBJ1-5; D perhaps matches TRBD1 (6 bases). This CDR3 region has 15 residues. V was clipped by 7 bases and J by 7 bases, with 20 bases between them. Looked up from germline, CDR1 is SNHLY and CDR2 is FYNNEI. The CDR3 DNA is TGTGCCAGCAATCCTCGCCGGGACACGGCCCAGCCCCAGCATTTT. Its translation: CASNPRRDTAQPQHF.

The rearrangement links TRBV9 to TRBJ1-5; 7 positions agree with TRBD1. Germline lookup yields CDR1 SGDLS and CDR2 YYNGEE. This CDR3 spans 15 amino acids. V dropped 4 bases and J dropped 1; count of bases not matched to a gene: 5. This CDR3 is CASSTTGESNQPQHF. CDR3 in DNA: TGTGCCAGCAGCACCACAGGGGAGAGCAATCAGCCCCAGCATTTT.

Remarks on this clone: Other DNA variants within this sample encode the same CDR3. The chain uses TRBV6-5 and TRBJ2-1; 7 bases align to TRBD1. The trim removed 0 bases at V and 10 bases at J, leaving 3 bases unmatched. Germline V gives CDR1 MNHEY, CDR2 SVGAGI. The CDR3 is 13 amino acids. CDR3 residues: CASSYSKGGEQFF. The CDR3 DNA follows: TGTGCCAGCAGTTACTCGAAAGGGGGCGAGCAGTTCTTC.